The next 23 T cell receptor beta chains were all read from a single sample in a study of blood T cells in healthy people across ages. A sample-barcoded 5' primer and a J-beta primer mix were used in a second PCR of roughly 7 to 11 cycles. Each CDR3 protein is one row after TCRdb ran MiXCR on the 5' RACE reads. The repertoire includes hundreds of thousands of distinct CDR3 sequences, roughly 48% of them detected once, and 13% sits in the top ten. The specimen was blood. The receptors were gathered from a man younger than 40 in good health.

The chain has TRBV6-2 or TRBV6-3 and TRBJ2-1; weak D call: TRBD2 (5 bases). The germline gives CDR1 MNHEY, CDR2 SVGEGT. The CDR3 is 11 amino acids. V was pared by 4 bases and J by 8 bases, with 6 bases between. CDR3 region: CASSSDYEQFF. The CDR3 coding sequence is TGTGCCAGCAGTTCGGACTATGAGCAGTTCTTC.

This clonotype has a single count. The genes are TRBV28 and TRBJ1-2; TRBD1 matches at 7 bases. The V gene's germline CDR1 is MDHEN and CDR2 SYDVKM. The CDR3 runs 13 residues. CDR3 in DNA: TGTGCAGGCAGATCAGGGGGTCGCTATGGCTACACCTTC. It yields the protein CAGRSGGRYGYTF.

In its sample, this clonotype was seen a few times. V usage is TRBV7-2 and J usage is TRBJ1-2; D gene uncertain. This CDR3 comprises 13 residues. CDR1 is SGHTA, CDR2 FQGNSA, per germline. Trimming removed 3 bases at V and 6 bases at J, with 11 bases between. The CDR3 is CASSFLDRDGYTF. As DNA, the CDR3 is TGTGCCAGCAGCTTCCTGGACCGGGATGGCTACACCTTC.

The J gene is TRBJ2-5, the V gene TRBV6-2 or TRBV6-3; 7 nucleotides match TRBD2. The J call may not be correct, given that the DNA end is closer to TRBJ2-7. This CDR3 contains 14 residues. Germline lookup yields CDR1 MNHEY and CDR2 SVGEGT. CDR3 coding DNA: TGTGCCAGCAGTTATCCGGGGGGCTCCTACGAGCAGTACTTC. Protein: CASSYPGGSYEQYF.

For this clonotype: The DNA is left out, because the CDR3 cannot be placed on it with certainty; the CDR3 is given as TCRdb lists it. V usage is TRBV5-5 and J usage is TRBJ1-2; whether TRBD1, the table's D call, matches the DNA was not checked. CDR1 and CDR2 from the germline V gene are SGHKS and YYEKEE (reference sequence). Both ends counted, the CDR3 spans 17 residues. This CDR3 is CASSLAVGQGSLHGCTF.

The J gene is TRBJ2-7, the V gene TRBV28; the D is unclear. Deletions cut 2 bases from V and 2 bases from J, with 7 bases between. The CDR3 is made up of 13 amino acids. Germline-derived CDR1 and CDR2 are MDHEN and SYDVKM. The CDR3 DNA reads TGTGCCAGCAGTTTACAGGACCCCTACGAGCAGTACTTC. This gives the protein CASSLQDPYEQYF. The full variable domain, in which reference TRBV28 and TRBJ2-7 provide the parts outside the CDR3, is DVKVTQSSRYLVKRTGEKVFLECVQDMDHENMFWYRQDPGLGLRLIYFSYDVKMKEKGDIPEGYSVSREKKERFSLILESASTNQTSMYLCASSLQDPYEQYFGPGTRLTVT.

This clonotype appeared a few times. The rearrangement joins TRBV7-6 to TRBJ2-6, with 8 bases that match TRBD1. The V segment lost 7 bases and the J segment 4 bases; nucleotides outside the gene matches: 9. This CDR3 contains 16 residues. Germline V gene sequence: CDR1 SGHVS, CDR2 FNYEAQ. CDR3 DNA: TGTGCCAGCACCTTGGACAGGGCGTCCGGGGCCAACGTCCTGACTTTC. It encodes CASTLDRASGANVLTF. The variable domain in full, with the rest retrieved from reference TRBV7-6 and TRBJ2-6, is GAGVSQSPRYKVTKRGQDVALRCDPISGHVSLYWYRQALGQGPEFLTYFNYEAQQDKSGLPNDRFSAERPEGSISTLTIQRTEQRDSAMYRCASTLDRASGANVLTFGAGSRLTVL.

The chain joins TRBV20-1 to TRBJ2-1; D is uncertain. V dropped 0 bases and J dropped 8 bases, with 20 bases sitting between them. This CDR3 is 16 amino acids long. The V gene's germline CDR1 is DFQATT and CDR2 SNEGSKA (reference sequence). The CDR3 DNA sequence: TGCAGTGCTAGAGAATTCGTCGGAGTGTCGGCGTATGAGCAGTTCTTC. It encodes CSAREFVGVSAYEQFF.

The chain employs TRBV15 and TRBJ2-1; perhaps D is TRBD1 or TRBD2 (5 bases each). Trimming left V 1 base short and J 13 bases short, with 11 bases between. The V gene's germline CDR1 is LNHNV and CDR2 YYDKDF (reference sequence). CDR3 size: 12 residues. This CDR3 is CATSRAGTRQFF. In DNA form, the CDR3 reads TGTGCCACCAGCAGAGCGGGGACCCGACAGTTCTTC.

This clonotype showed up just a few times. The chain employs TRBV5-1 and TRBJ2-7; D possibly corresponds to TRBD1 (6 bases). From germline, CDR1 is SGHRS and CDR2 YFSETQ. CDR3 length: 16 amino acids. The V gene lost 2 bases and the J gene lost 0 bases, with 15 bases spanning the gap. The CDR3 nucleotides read TGCGCCAGCAGCTTTGGCGGACAGAGGAGCTCCTACGAGCAGTACTTC. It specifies CASSFGGQRSSYEQYF. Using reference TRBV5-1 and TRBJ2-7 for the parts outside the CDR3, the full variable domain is KAGVTQTPRYLIKTRGQQVTLSCSPISGHRSVSWYQQTPGQGLQFLFEYFSETQRNKGNFPGRFSGRQFSNSRSEMNVSTLELGDSALYLCASSFGGQRSSYEQYFGPGTRLTVT.

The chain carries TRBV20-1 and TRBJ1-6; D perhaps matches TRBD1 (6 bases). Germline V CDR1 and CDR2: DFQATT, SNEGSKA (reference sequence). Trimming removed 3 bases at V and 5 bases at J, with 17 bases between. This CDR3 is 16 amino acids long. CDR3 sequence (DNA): TGCAGTGCTAGCGGCTACGGGCAGGGGAATAATTCACCCCTCCACTTT. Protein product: CSASGYGQGNNSPLHF.

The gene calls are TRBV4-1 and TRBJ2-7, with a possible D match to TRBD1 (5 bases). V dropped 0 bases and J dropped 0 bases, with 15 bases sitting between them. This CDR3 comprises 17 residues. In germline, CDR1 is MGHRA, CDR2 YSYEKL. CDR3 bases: TGCGCCAGCAGCCAAGATCTCGGGTGGGGCCGCTCCTACGAGCAGTACTTC. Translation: CASSQDLGWGRSYEQYF.

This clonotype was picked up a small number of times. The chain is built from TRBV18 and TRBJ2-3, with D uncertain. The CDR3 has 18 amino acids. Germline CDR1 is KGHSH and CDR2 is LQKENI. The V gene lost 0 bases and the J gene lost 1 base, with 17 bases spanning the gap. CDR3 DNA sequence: TGTGCCAGCTCACCACCGGGGTTAACAATACGGGGCACAGATACGCAGTATTTT. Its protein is CASSPPGLTIRGTDTQYF.

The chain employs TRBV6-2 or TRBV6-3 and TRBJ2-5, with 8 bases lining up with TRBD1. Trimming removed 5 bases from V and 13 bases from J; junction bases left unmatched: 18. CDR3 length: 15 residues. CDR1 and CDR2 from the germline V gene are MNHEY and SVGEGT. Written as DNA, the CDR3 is TGTGCCAGCAGTAGGACAGGGCACGGAGAGTCCGAGCGGTACTTC. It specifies CASSRTGHGESERYF.

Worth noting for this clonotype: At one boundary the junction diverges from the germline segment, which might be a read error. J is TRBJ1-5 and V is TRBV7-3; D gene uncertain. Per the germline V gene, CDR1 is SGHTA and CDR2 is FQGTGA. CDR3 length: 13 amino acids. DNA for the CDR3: TGTGCCAACAGCTCAGACTTAGGGCAGCCCCAGCATTTT. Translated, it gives CANSSDLGQPQHF.

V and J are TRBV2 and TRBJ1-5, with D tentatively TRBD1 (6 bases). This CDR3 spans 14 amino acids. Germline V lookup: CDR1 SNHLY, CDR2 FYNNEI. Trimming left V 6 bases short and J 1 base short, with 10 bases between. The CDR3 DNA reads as TGTGCCAGCAGCGGACAGATAAGCAATCAGCCCCAGCATTTT. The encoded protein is CASSGQISNQPQHF.

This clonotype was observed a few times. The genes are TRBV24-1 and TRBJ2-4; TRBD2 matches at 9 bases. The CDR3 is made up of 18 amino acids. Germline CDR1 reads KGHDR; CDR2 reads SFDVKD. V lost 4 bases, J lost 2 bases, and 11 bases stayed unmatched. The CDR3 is CATSDPRPAGGSKNIQYF. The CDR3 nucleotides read TGTGCCACCAGTGACCCCAGACCAGCGGGGGGATCCAAAAACATTCAGTACTTC.

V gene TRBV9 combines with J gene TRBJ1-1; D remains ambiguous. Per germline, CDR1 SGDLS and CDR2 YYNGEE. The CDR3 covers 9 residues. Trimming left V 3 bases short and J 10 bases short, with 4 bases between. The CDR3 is CASSGIAFF. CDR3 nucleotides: TGTGCCAGCAGCGGAATAGCTTTCTTT.

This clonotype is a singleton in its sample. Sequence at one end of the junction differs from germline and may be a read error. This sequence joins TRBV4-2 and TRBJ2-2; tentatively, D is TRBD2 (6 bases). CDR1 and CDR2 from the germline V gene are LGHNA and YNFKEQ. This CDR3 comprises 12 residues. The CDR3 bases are TGTGCCAGCAGCCGAAACACCGGGGGGCTGTTTTTT. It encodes CASSRNTGGLFF.

The CDR3 DNA sequence: TGTGCCAGCAGTTCCGCAGGACAGGTTAGCACTGAAGCTTTCTTT. Translated, it gives CASSSAGQVSTEAFF. The chain carries TRBV12-3 or TRBV12-4 and TRBJ1-1; 7 positions agree with TRBD1. With 4 bases clipped from V and 4 bases from J, the junction kept 9 bases outside the gene matches. CDR3 length: 15 residues.

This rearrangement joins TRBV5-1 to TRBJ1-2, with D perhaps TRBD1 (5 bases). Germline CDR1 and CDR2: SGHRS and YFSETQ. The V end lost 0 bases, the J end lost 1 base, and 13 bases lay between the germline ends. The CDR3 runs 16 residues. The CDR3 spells CASSLGTGAGNYGYTF. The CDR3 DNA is TGCGCCAGCAGCTTGGGTACCGGGGCCGGTAACTATGGCTACACCTTC.

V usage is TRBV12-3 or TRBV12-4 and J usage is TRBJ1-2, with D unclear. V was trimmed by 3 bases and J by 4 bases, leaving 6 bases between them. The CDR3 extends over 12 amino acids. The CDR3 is CASSFRFYGYTF. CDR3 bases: TGTGCCAGCAGTTTTCGGTTCTATGGCTACACCTTC.

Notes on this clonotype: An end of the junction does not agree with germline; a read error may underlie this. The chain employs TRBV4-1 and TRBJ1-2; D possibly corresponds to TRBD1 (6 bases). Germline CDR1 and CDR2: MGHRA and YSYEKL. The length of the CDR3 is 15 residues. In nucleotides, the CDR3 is TGCGCCAGCAGCCATTGGGAGGACAGTAACTATGGTTACACCTTC. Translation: CASSHWEDSNYGYTF.